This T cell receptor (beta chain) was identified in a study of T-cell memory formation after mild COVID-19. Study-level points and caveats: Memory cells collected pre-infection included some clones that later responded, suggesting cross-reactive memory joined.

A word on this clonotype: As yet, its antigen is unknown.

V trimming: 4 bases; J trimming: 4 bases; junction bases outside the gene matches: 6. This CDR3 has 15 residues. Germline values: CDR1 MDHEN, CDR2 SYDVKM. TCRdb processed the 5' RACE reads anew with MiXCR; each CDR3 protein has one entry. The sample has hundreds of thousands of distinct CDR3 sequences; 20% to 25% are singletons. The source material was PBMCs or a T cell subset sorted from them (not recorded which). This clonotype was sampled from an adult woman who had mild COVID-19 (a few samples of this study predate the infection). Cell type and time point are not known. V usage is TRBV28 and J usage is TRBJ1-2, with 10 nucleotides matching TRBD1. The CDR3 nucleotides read TGTGCCAGCAGTTCCCCGGGACAGGGGTTCTATGGCTACACCTTC. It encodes CASSSPGQGFYGYTF.